What follows are 26 T cell receptor beta chains derived from one specimen sequenced in a study of T cell repertoires in cytomegalovirus infection. TCRdb re-called the reads through MiXCR, storing one row per CDR3 protein. The sample lists under 800,000 distinct CDR3 sequences, 20% to 25% occurring once. Sequences were obtained from CD8+ T cells from PBMCs. These TCRs come from a human donor in good health (CMV status not recorded). Some clones in this sample may be carry-over from other donors' samples.

This rearrangement joins TRBV29-1 to TRBJ2-1; D is unresolved. The CDR3 sequence is 13 residues long. CDR1 and CDR2 (germline): SQVTM, ANQGSEA. Trimming cost V 6 bases and J 0 bases, with 9 bases left between them. CDR3 nucleotide sequence: TGCAGCGTACCTGAGAGCTCCTACAATGAGCAGTTCTTC. Amino acid sequence: CSVPESSYNEQFF.

This clonotype has more than one count but fewer than ten. The chain recombines TRBV18 with TRBJ2-5; the D gene could be TRBD1 or TRBD2 (6 bases each). V lost 6 bases and J 0 bases, leaving 17 bases between the germline ends. This CDR3 comprises 16 residues. Germline loops: CDR1 KGHSH, CDR2 LQKENI. The CDR3 sequence is CASSPTPGAYQETQYF. The CDR3 nucleotides read TGTGCCAGCTCGCCGACTCCGGGGGCCTACCAAGAGACCCAGTACTTC.

V usage is TRBV10-3 and J usage is TRBJ2-3, with D possibly matching TRBD1 (6 bases). V was pared by 9 bases and J by 2 bases, with 9 bases between. Germline CDR1 ENHRY, CDR2 SYGVKD. The CDR3 has 12 amino acids. The CDR3 coding sequence is TGTGCCATGGGACACGACACAGATACGCAGTATTTT. It encodes CAMGHDTDTQYF.

This rearrangement joins TRBV9 to TRBJ2-3; D gene unclear. This CDR3 has 16 residues. The germline CDR1 and CDR2 sequences are SGDLS and YYNGEE. V lost 3 bases to trimming and J lost 0 bases, with 14 bases between them. The CDR3 region has the DNA TGTGCCAGCAGCGCATCTTACCATTCTAGCACAGATACGCAGTATTTT. Its translation is CASSASYHSSTDTQYF. Drawing the rest from reference TRBV9 and TRBJ2-3, the complete variable domain is DSGVTQTPKHLITATGQRVTLRCSPRSGDLSVYWYQQSLDQGLQFLIQYYNGEERAKGNILERFSAQQFPDLHSELNLSSLELGDSALYFCASSASYHSSTDTQYFGPGTRLTVL.

The chain uses TRBV7-9 and TRBJ2-1; D is perhaps TRBD1 or TRBD2 (6 bases each). Germline V gives CDR1 SEHNR, CDR2 FQNEAQ (reference sequence). CDR3 size: 11 residues. Trimming removed 4 bases from V and 14 bases from J, with 12 bases in between. As DNA, the CDR3 is TGTGCCAGCAGCTCGGGGGCAGCCGAGTTCTTC. Its translation: CASSSGAAEFF.

This clonotype was detected a few times. The gene calls are TRBV15 and TRBJ1-2; the D gene is possibly TRBD1 (5 bases). Trimming took 1 base from V and 4 from J, leaving 10 bases between them. Germline CDR1 is LNHNV and CDR2 is YYDKDF (reference sequence). The CDR3 loop spans 14 amino acids. The CDR3 DNA is TGTGCCACCAGCAGAGTGGGGGGGACCTATGGCTACACCTTC. This codes for CATSRVGGTYGYTF.

This clonotype has a count of ten or more. The V gene is TRBV7-2, the J gene TRBJ1-1; no definite D call. The CDR3 totals 15 residues. Trimming left V 0 bases short and J 2 bases short, with 10 bases between. CDR1 SGHTA and CDR2 FQGNSA come from the germline V gene. The CDR3 DNA is TGTGCCAGCAGCTTAGCGAAGGAGGGAAACACTGAAGCTTTCTTT. It encodes CASSLAKEGNTEAFF.

This clonotype was observed a handful of times. The V call is TRBV29-1, the J call TRBJ2-5; 9 nucleotides match TRBD1. Trimming cost V 4 bases and J 2 bases; bases outside gene matches: 2. CDR1 SQVTM and CDR2 ANQGSEA come from the germline V gene. The CDR3 runs to 13 residues. The CDR3 is CSVGTGVQETQYF. In DNA, the CDR3 is TGCAGCGTTGGGACAGGGGTTCAAGAGACCCAGTACTTC.

Only a few counts were recorded for this clonotype. The chain employs TRBV7-6 and TRBJ2-1, with TRBD1 matching over 12 bases. Trimming took 5 bases from V and 0 from J; bases not matched to a gene: 11. The CDR3 covers 19 residues. Germline CDR1 is SGHVS and CDR2 is FNYEAQ. Here the CDR3 reads CASSLPGQGARDSYNEQFF. The CDR3 nucleotides are TGTGCCAGCAGCCTTCCGGGACAGGGGGCGCGGGACTCCTACAATGAGCAGTTCTTC.

This clonotype has only a few counts. The chain combines TRBV7-9 with TRBJ2-2; D not resolved. Germline V gives CDR1 SEHNR, CDR2 FQNEAQ (reference sequence). The V end lost 10 bases, the J end lost 9 bases, and 9 bases lay between the germline ends. The CDR3 runs 10 residues. The chain's CDR3 is CAILLRELFF. The DNA of the CDR3 is TGTGCCATTCTTCTCCGGGAGCTGTTTTTT.

This clonotype was seen ten or more times. Germline and junction disagree at one end, which may indicate a read error. The chain recombines TRBV7-7 with TRBJ2-2, with 15 bases matching TRBD2. The CDR3 runs 17 residues. The germline CDR1 and CDR2 sequences are SSHAT and FNYEAQ (reference sequence). In DNA form, the CDR3 reads TGTGCTAGCAGCGTCGGACTAGCGGGGGGGCCGAACGGGGAGCTGTTTTTT. Amino acid sequence: CASSVGLAGGPNGELFF.

This clonotype was detected only a few times. The V and J genes are TRBV5-6 and TRBJ1-6, with D hard to call. The CDR3 length is 15 residues. Trimming took off 0 bases at V and 14 bases at J, with 18 bases between the two ends. Germline V lookup: CDR1 SGHDT, CDR2 YYEEEE. The CDR3 DNA reads TGTGCCAGCAGCTTGGTTACGGGCTCCTTCAAGTCCCTCCACTTT. Translating gives CASSLVTGSFKSLHF. The entire variable domain, with the rest obtained from reference TRBV5-6 and TRBJ1-6, is as follows: DAGVTQSPTHLIKTRGQQVTLRCSPKSGHDTVSWYQQALGQGPQFIFQYYEEEERQRGNFPDRFSGHQFPNYSSELNVNALLLGDSALYLCASSLVTGSFKSLHFGNGTRLTVT.

The J gene is TRBJ1-6, the V gene TRBV2, with D uncertain. Trimming cost V 6 bases and J 2 bases, with 23 bases left between them. The CDR3 extends over 19 amino acids. The germline V gene has CDR1 SNHLY and CDR2 FYNNEI. The CDR3 sequence: CASSLTWTPDGTYNSPLHF. CDR3 in DNA: TGTGCCAGCAGCCTCACCTGGACCCCTGATGGGACCTATAATTCACCCCTCCACTTT.

This clonotype occurred a few times. The chain uses TRBV13 and TRBJ1-1; a possible D gene is TRBD1 (6 bases). The CDR3 contains 13 residues. Germline CDR1 PRHDT, CDR2 FYEKMQ (reference sequence). Trimming removed 6 bases from V and 11 bases from J, with 19 bases in between. The CDR3 nucleotides are TGTGCCAGCAGTTCCTATCGGGGGCGCGAGGCTTTCTTT. This codes for CASSSYRGREAFF.

This chain uses TRBV6-4 with TRBJ2-1; 10 nucleotides align to TRBD2. The germline V gene encodes CDR1 MRHNA and CDR2 SNTAGT. The V and J ends lost 4 bases and 8 bases, in that order; junction bases with no gene match: 5. The CDR3 is 14 amino acids. The CDR3 DNA follows: TGTGCCAGCAGTGGTAGCGGGGGGTCCGATGAGCAGTTCTTC. Translation gives CASSGSGGSDEQFF.

The chain uses TRBV7-6 and TRBJ2-2; tentatively, D is TRBD2 (6 bases). Germline CDR1 SGHVS, CDR2 FNYEAQ. The CDR3 is 15 residues long. V was trimmed by 5 bases and J by 3 bases, leaving 13 bases between them. The CDR3 region has the DNA TGTGCCAGCAGCCCCGGAGGGACTGACACCGGGGAGCTGTTTTTT. Translating it yields CASSPGGTDTGELFF.

This clonotype was recorded a few times. The J gene is TRBJ2-5, the V gene TRBV12-3 or TRBV12-4, with D possibly matching TRBD2 (5 bases). V was pared by 5 bases and J by 3 bases, with 13 bases between. The CDR3 is 14 residues long. CDR3 residues: CASSPGPREETQYF. DNA of the CDR3: TGTGCCAGCAGTCCCGGGCCGAGGGAAGAGACCCAGTACTTC.

The rearrangement uses TRBV2 and TRBJ2-7; TRBD1 is a possible D gene (5 bases). Trimming left V 8 bases short and J 1 base short, with 9 bases between. This CDR3 has 12 residues. In germline, CDR1 is SNHLY, CDR2 FYNNEI. The CDR3 bases are TGTGCCAGCCAAGACAGATCCTACGAGCAGTACGTC. Translated: CASQDRSYEQYV.

This clonotype was counted only a few times. Here the CDR3 reads CASRTTGSSYNSPLHF. For the CDR3, the DNA is TGTGCCAGCAGAACGACTGGGAGCTCCTATAATTCACCCCTCCACTTT. J is TRBJ1-6 and V is TRBV28, with D uncertain. Trimming removed 6 bases from V and 0 bases from J, with 12 bases in between. Germline V gene lookup returns CDR1 MDHEN and CDR2 SYDVKM. CDR3 size: 16 residues.

The chain joins TRBV28 to TRBJ2-4, with D possibly TRBD2 on 6 matching bases. The CDR3 has 12 amino acids. The V end lost 2 bases, the J end lost 12 bases, and 11 bases lay between the germline ends. The germline V gene has CDR1 MDHEN and CDR2 SYDVKM. The CDR3 loop is CASSLGGLSQYF. The CDR3 region has the DNA TGTGCCAGCAGTTTAGGGGGGTTGAGTCAGTACTTC.

This clonotype was recorded at least ten times. The V and J genes are TRBV7-2 and TRBJ2-5; unclear D gene. The CDR3 is 13 amino acids. Germline CDR1 and CDR2: SGHTA and FQGNSA. V was trimmed by 1 base and J by 4 bases, leaving 7 bases between them. CDR3 sequence (DNA): TGTGCCAGCAGCTTAGAAGTGGGAGAGACCCAGTACTTC. This encodes CASSLEVGETQYF.

At least ten counts were recorded for this clonotype. This chain joins TRBV7-2 and TRBJ1-4; D is unclear. CDR1 and CDR2 from the germline V gene are SGHTA and FQGNSA. The V and J ends lost 2 bases and 7 bases respectively, with 14 bases between them. The CDR3 sequence is 15 residues long. CDR3 sequence reads: CASSLTSGRLEKLFF. The CDR3 nucleotides are TGTGCCAGCAGCTTAACGTCAGGTCGTCTTGAAAAACTGTTTTTT. The entire variable domain, with the rest obtained from reference TRBV7-2 and TRBJ1-4, is as follows: GAGVSQSPSNKVTEKGKDVELRCDPISGHTALYWYRQSLGQGLEFLIYFQGNSAPDKSGLPSDRFSAERTGGSVSTLTIQRTQQEDSAVYLCASSLTSGRLEKLFFGSGTQLSVL.

This clonotype was detected many times. The chain recombines TRBV6-5 with TRBJ2-1, with 10 nucleotides matching TRBD1. CDR1 and CDR2 (germline): MNHEY, SVGAGI. CDR3 size: 15 residues. V lost 6 bases, J lost 2 bases, and 4 bases stayed unmatched. CDR3 region: CASSTGTGAYNEQFF. For the CDR3, the DNA is TGTGCCAGCAGCACCGGGACAGGGGCCTACAATGAGCAGTTCTTC.

Only a few counts were recorded for this clonotype. The chain combines TRBV7-8 with TRBJ1-5, with 8 bases fitting TRBD1. The CDR3 runs to 16 residues. CDR1 SGHVS and CDR2 FQNEAQ come from the germline V gene. Losses at the gene ends were 1 base for V and 1 base for J; bases not matched to a gene: 3. The DNA for the CDR3 is TGTGCCAGCAGCTTAGAGGCAGGGGGCAGCAATCAGCCCCAGCATTTT. This gives the protein CASSLEAGGSNQPQHF.

A few counts support this clonotype. The rearrangement joins TRBV27 to TRBJ1-6; weak D call: TRBD1 (6 bases). The CDR3 runs 18 residues. Germline V gene data show CDR1 as MNHEY and CDR2 as SMNVEV (reference sequence). V gave up 3 bases and J gave up 0 bases, with 15 bases separating them. The CDR3 protein is CASSFLEDSFSYNSPLHF. CDR3 sequence (DNA): TGTGCCAGCAGTTTCTTAGAGGACAGTTTCTCCTATAATTCACCCCTCCACTTT.

J is TRBJ2-5 and V is TRBV27; D not certain. Germline values: CDR1 MNHEY, CDR2 SMNVEV (reference sequence). V lost 2 bases and J lost 5, with 12 bases in between. This CDR3 spans 14 amino acids. This CDR3 is CASSLNPARETQYF. DNA of the CDR3: TGTGCCAGCAGTTTAAACCCAGCACGGGAGACCCAGTACTTC.